This T cell receptor beta chain is drawn from a study of cytomegalovirus exposure and HLA in healthy donors. Study-wide context: Clustering assigned 70% to 85% of the 350 to 450 genotyped donors to the Caucasian-associated ancestry cluster.

This CDR3 region has 12 residues. Germline V gene data show CDR1 as GTSNPN and CDR2 as SVGIG (reference sequence). V lost 5 bases and J 7 bases, leaving 12 bases between the germline ends. Remarks on this clone: The antigen remains undetermined.

Findings and caveats of the study: A few CMV-associated chains were confirmed in vitro to be specific for CMV antigens. It was taken for granted in presence/absence analyses that sequencing depth across donors was roughly uniform. Later analysis revealed greater clonal expansion in HLA-associated TCR beta chains than in equally common others.

The PCR used 60 Vbeta and 13 Jbeta primers. TCRdb's copy holds only in-frame clones and misses some; the assay was immunoSEQ multiplex PCR. The sample lists around 160,000 clones, 68% occurring once. Source material: PBMCs. The chain employs TRBV30 and TRBJ2-1, with D tentatively TRBD2 (5 bases). The sequence came from a woman aged 18-30 years in good health and CMV-seropositive. The CDR3: CAWRTAYNEQFF. CDR3 in DNA: TGTGCCTGGCGGACTGCGTATAATGAGCAGTTCTTC.